This T cell receptor (beta chain) was sequenced for a study of T cell responses to AZD1222 COVID-19 vaccine. A remark on this clone: Its antigen remains unidentified.

Here immunoSEQ multiplex PCR was the method, and the copy in TCRdb shows in-frame clones only, minus some. Counted here are some 120,000 clones, roughly 91% occurring once; the ten biggest clones make up roughly 4.4%. Whole-study findings and limits: With two AZD1222 doses given, Spike-specific TCR breadth and depth both rose. Unmutated variant regions are reportedly the target of nearly half of TCRs that are spike-specific.

Germline V CDR1 and CDR2: SGHVS, FNYEAQ. The ends were cut back, 3 bases at V and 9 bases at J, with 15 bases in the middle. The CDR3 contains 14 residues. The sequencing used peripheral blood, collected on day 0 of MenACWY control vaccination. The TCR originated in an adult in good health. The chain joins TRBV7-6 to TRBJ1-3; a weak D match, TRBD1 (5 bases). The CDR3 loop is CASSFEQGSGTIYF. The CDR3 DNA follows: TGTGCCAGCAGCTTTGAGCAGGGTTCAGGCACCATATATTTT.